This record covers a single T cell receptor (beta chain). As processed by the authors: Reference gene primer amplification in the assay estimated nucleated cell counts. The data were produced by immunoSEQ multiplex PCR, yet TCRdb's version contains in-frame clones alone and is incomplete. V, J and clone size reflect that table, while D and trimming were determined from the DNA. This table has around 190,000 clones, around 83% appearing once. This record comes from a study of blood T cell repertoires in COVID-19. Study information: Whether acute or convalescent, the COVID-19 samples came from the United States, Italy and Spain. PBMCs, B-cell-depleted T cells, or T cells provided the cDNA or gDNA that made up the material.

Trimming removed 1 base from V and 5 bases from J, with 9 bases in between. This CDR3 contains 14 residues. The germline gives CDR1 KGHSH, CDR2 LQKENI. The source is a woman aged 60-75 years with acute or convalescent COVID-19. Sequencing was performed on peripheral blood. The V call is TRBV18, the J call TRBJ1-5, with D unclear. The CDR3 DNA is TGTGCCAGCTCACCACTCCTGACTGATCAGCCCCAGCATTTT. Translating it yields CASSPLLTDQPQHF.